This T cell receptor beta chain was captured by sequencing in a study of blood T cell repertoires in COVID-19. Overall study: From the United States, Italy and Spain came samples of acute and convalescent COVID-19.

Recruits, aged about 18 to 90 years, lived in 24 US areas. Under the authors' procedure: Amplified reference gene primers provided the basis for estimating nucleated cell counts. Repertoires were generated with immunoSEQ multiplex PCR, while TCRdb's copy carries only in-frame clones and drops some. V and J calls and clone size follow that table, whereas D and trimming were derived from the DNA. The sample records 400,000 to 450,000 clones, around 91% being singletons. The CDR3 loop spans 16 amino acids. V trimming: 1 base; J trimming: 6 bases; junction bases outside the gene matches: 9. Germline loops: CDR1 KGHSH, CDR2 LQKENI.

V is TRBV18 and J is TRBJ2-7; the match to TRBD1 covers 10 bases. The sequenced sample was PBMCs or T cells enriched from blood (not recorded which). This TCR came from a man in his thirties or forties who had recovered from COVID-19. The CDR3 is CASSPQLETGGLEQYF. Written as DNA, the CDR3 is TGTGCCAGCTCACCACAGCTTGAGACAGGGGGCCTCGAGCAGTACTTC. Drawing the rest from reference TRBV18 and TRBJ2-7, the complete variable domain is NAGVMQNPRHLVRRRGQEARLRCSPMKGHSHVYWYRQLPEEGLKFMVYLQKENIIDESGMPKERFSAEFPKEGPSILRIQQVVRGDSAAYFCASSPQLETGGLEQYFGPGTRLTVT.